The following is a TCR beta chain sequence with its context. The data originate from a study of blood T cell repertoires in COVID-19. Study-level background: Specimens from acute and convalescent COVID-19 originated in the United States, Italy and Spain.

In the authors' workflow: Cell counts per sample came from amplifying reference gene primers. Sequencing was performed with immunoSEQ multiplex PCR; in TCRdb, only in-frame clones are kept and a portion is missing. For V, J and clone size, that table is used; D and trimming come from the DNA. Altogether over 120,000 clones are present, 81% being singletons, with the ten largest covering over 8%. The V gene end was trimmed by 6 bases and the J gene end by 5 bases; junction bases not matched to a gene: 3. Germline V gene sequence: CDR1 ENHRY, CDR2 SYGVKD. CDR3 length equals 14 residues. The origin of this receptor is a human donor in a cohort sampled during active COVID-19. This sequence joins TRBV10-3 and TRBJ2-2; 10 bases fit TRBD1. The sample was peripheral blood. This CDR3 is CAISGTGATGELFF. DNA for the CDR3: TGTGCCATCAGCGGGACAGGGGCTACCGGGGAGCTGTTTTTT.